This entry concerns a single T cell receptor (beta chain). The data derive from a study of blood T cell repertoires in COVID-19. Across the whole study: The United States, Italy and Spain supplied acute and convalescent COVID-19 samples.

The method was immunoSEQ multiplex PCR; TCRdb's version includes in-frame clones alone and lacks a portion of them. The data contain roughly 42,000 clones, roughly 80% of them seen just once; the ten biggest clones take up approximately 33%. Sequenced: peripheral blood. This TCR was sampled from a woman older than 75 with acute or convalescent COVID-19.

CDR3 residues: CASSSLAGADETQYF. For the CDR3, the DNA is TGCGCCAGCAGCTCCCTAGCGGGAGCGGATGAGACCCAGTACTTC. The rearrangement links TRBV5-1 to TRBJ2-5; 10 bases map to TRBD2. Germline V gene data show CDR1 as SGHRS and CDR2 as YFSETQ. V was clipped by 3 bases and J by 5 bases; unmatched bases: 7. The length of the CDR3 is 15 residues.